The 26 T cell receptor beta chains below were found in one sample sequenced in a study of cytomegalovirus exposure and HLA in healthy donors. Measured with immunoSEQ multiplex PCR; TCRdb has only the in-frame clones, and not every one. The table lists approximately 160,000 clones, less than 90% of them singletons, with around 2.3% in the top ten. Sequences were obtained from PBMCs. The source is a woman aged 18-30 years in good health and CMV-seronegative.

V is TRBV5-6 and J is TRBJ2-1; 10 bases agree with TRBD2. The CDR3 spans 15 residues. Germline-derived CDR1 and CDR2 are SGHDT and YYEEEE. The J segment lost 3 bases and the V segment lost 4 bases, leaving 4 bases of the junction unmatched. The CDR3 bases are TGTGCCAGCAGCCCACTAGCGGGGATCTACAATGAGCAGTTCTTC. It yields the protein CASSPLAGIYNEQFF.

The chain couples TRBV5-4 to TRBJ1-5; no reliable D call. The V end lost 0 bases, the J end lost 6 bases, and 13 bases lay between the germline ends. CDR3 size: 15 residues. CDR1 is SGHNT, CDR2 YYREEE, per germline (reference sequence). The CDR3 sequence: CASSLGISEGQPQHF. The CDR3 nucleotides read TGTGCCAGCAGCTTGGGAATCTCCGAGGGTCAGCCCCAGCATTTT.

The gene calls are TRBV9 and TRBJ2-1, with 8 bases identical to TRBD1. CDR3 size: 16 residues. Germline CDR1 reads SGDLS; CDR2 reads YYNGEE. Unmatched junction bases numbered 4, after V lost 0 bases and J lost 2 bases. CDR3 in amino acids: CASSVEDRAPYNEQFF. Written as DNA, the CDR3 is TGTGCCAGCAGCGTAGAGGACAGGGCCCCCTACAATGAGCAGTTCTTC.

The J gene is TRBJ1-5, the V gene TRBV4-2, with 7 bases that match TRBD1. V lost 0 bases to trimming and J lost 4 bases; unmatched junction nucleotides: 9. The CDR3 totals 17 residues. Germline values: CDR1 LGHNA, CDR2 YNFKEQ. The CDR3 DNA sequence: TGTGCCAGCAGCCAAGATCCCGGGGGACAGAGGAATCAGCCCCAGCATTTT. This sequence encodes CASSQDPGGQRNQPQHF.

CDR3 nucleotide sequence: TGCGCCAGCAGTGAGTCGGACAGGCTCGAAGCTTTCTTT. Protein sequence: CASSESDRLEAFF. The chain carries TRBV10-2 and TRBJ1-1; 7 nucleotides line up with TRBD1. CDR1 and CDR2 from the germline V gene are WSHSY and SAAADI. This CDR3 has 13 residues. V trimming: 0 bases; J trimming: 8 bases; junction bases outside the gene matches: 3.

This chain links TRBV19 with TRBJ1-1, with 7 bases matching TRBD1. The CDR3 is made up of 14 amino acids. CDR1 is LNHDA, CDR2 SQIVND, per germline (reference sequence). J lost 1 base, V lost 5 bases, and 4 bases had no gene match. CDR3 loop: CASSPYRGNTEAFF. The CDR3 DNA sequence: TGTGCCAGTAGTCCGTACAGGGGGAACACTGAAGCTTTCTTT.

The CDR3 loop is CASSSQTDTEQFF. DNA for the CDR3: TGTGCCAGCAGCTCCCAGACGGACACTGAGCAGTTCTTC. V is TRBV11-1 and J is TRBJ2-1; tentatively, D is TRBD1 (5 bases). This CDR3 spans 13 amino acids. CDR1 is SGHAT and CDR2 is FQDESV in the germline V gene (reference sequence). V was pared by 4 bases and J by 9 bases, with 13 bases between.

This sequence joins TRBV6-1 and TRBJ1-5, with 10 bases lining up with TRBD1. The CDR3 runs 15 residues. The junction had 8 bases not matched to a gene; V was cut back by 5 bases and J by 7 bases. Looked up from germline, CDR1 is MNHNS and CDR2 is SASEGT. CDR3 in DNA: TGTGCCAGCAGTCTAGAGGGACAGGGGAGACAGCCCCAGCATTTT. The encoded protein is CASSLEGQGRQPQHF.

The J gene is TRBJ2-2, the V gene TRBV19, with 14 bases fitting TRBD2. Trimming cost V 5 bases and J 4 bases; bases outside gene matches: 15. Germline V lookup: CDR1 LNHDA, CDR2 SQIVND (reference sequence). The CDR3 totals 20 residues. The CDR3 here is CASSSFSGLAGERGTGELFF. In DNA, the CDR3 is TGTGCCAGTAGTTCGTTTTCGGGACTAGCGGGAGAACGCGGCACCGGGGAGCTGTTTTTT.

This chain uses TRBV11-2 with TRBJ1-4; 9 nucleotides line up with TRBD1. CDR1 and CDR2 (germline): SGHAT, FQNNGV. The CDR3 length is 15 residues. V shed 4 bases and J 11 bases; nucleotides not matched to a gene: 11. The CDR3 region is CASSSRRGQGLKLFF. In DNA form, the CDR3 reads TGTGCCAGCAGCTCAAGGAGGGGACAGGGTCTGAAACTGTTTTTT.

The V and J genes are TRBV5-4 and TRBJ1-1; possibly TRBD1 for D (6 bases). The V gene lost 4 bases and the J gene lost 6 bases, with 16 bases spanning the gap. Germline-derived CDR1 and CDR2 are SGHNT and YYREEE (reference sequence). This CDR3 region has 14 residues. DNA of the CDR3: TGTGCCAGCAGCCCCGGTCAGGGGATCCCTGAAGCTTTCTTT. Translated, it gives CASSPGQGIPEAFF. The entire variable domain, with the rest obtained from reference TRBV5-4 and TRBJ1-1, is as follows: ETGVTQSPTHLIKTRGQQVTLRCSSQSGHNTVSWYQQALGQGPQFIFQYYREEENGRGNFPPRFSGLQFPNYSSELNVNALELDDSALYLCASSPGQGIPEAFFGQGTRLTVV.

This chain uses TRBV4-1 with TRBJ2-2; 7 bases align to TRBD2. This CDR3 is built from 17 residues. Losses at the gene ends were 0 bases for V and 13 bases for J; bases not matched to a gene: 17. Germline CDR1 and CDR2: MGHRA and YSYEKL. CDR3 in amino acids: CASSQDRASGTLWGLFF. CDR3 coding DNA: TGCGCCAGCAGCCAAGATCGGGCTAGCGGTACTCTATGGGGGCTGTTTTTT.

The chain uses TRBV27 and TRBJ1-4; weak D call: TRBD1 (5 bases). V was trimmed by 2 bases and J by 3 bases, leaving 10 bases between them. The CDR3 sequence is 15 residues long. CDR1 and CDR2 from the germline V gene are MNHEY and SMNVEV (reference sequence). CDR3 coding DNA: TGTGCCAGCAGTTTACTCGGGGGTCCTAATGAAAAACTGTTTTTT. Translating it yields CASSLLGGPNEKLFF.

This chain joins TRBV30 and TRBJ2-7; the D gene is possibly TRBD2 (6 bases). V was shortened by 3 bases and J by 5 bases, with 11 bases between the two germline ends. The CDR3 has 12 residues. The germline V gene encodes CDR1 GTSNPN and CDR2 SVGIG (reference sequence). CDR3 loop: CAWRGGSHEQYF. CDR3 bases: TGTGCCTGGAGAGGAGGGTCCCACGAGCAGTACTTC.

J is TRBJ2-1 and V is TRBV18; maybe TRBD2 (6 bases). Germline assignment: CDR1 KGHSH and CDR2 LQKENI. V dropped 3 bases and J dropped 8 bases, with 14 bases sitting between them. The CDR3 runs 14 residues. The DNA for the CDR3 is TGTGCCAGCTCACCTCTAAACTCGGGGGATGAGCAGTTCTTC. Protein product: CASSPLNSGDEQFF.

As regards this clone: One end of the junction varies from germline; a read error may be responsible. CDR3 DNA sequence: TGCGCCAGCAGCTCGGGGGGGCCCGATCCCTGGCTGAACTTC. Encoded protein: CASSSGGPDPWLNF. V is TRBV5-1 and J is TRBJ2-7; 8 nucleotides align to TRBD2. The CDR3 contains 14 residues. CDR1 is SGHRS, CDR2 YFSETQ, per germline.

This sequence joins TRBV19 and TRBJ2-5, with TRBD2 matching over 8 bases. V was pared by 5 bases and J by 5 bases, with 4 bases of the junction left unmatched. Per the germline V gene, CDR1 is LNHDA and CDR2 is SQIVND (reference sequence). The CDR3 length is 13 residues. CDR3 sequence: CASSAGGGETQYF. The CDR3, as DNA: TGTGCCAGTAGTGCGGGAGGAGGGGAGACCCAGTACTTC. The entire variable domain, with the rest obtained from reference TRBV19 and TRBJ2-5, is as follows: DGGITQSPKYLFRKEGQNVTLSCEQNLNHDAMYWYRQDPGQGLRLIYYSQIVNDFQKGDIAEGYSVSREKKESFPLTVTSAQKNPTAFYLCASSAGGGETQYFGPGTRLLVL.

This clone has a single count. The rearrangement joins TRBV4-3 to TRBJ1-4; a possible D gene is TRBD1 (6 bases). Deletions cut 4 bases from V and 6 bases from J, with 24 bases between. The CDR3 length is 18 residues. Germline CDR1 is LGHNA and CDR2 is YSLEER. CDR3 residues: CASSPWAAGGTTHEKLFF. The DNA of the CDR3 is TGCGCCAGCAGCCCCTGGGCCGCGGGGGGGACAACCCATGAAAAACTGTTTTTT.

The rearrangement joins TRBV19 to TRBJ2-1, with D tentatively TRBD2 (5 bases). There are 19 residues in the CDR3. V lost 2 bases to trimming and J lost 3 bases, with 23 bases between them. Looked up from germline, CDR1 is LNHDA and CDR2 is SQIVND (reference sequence). This chain's CDR3 is CASSIRSGNGVGFYNEQFF. The DNA for the CDR3 is TGTGCCAGTAGTATAAGGTCCGGGAATGGGGTCGGATTCTACAATGAGCAGTTCTTC.

The genes are TRBV4-3 and TRBJ2-7; D is perhaps TRBD2 (6 bases). The V gene's germline CDR1 is LGHNA and CDR2 YSLEER. V gave up 1 base and J gave up 1 base, with 8 bases separating them. This CDR3 comprises 14 residues. CDR3 DNA sequence: TGCGCCAGCAGCCAAGGGGGAGGATCCTACGAGCAGTACTTC. Its translation is CASSQGGGSYEQYF.

The J gene is TRBJ2-3, the V gene TRBV29-1; a weak D match, TRBD2 (6 bases). This CDR3 is built from 14 residues. Germline CDR1 is SQVTM and CDR2 is ANQGSEA. V was cut by 7 bases and J by 2 bases, with 16 bases left in between. CDR3 residues: CSARDWSTTDTQYF. The CDR3 DNA reads TGCAGCGCCAGGGACTGGAGCACCACAGATACGCAGTATTTT.

Only one count was recorded for this clone. The chain recombines TRBV5-1 with TRBJ1-1; D is undetermined. The CDR3 spans 15 residues. The germline V gene encodes CDR1 SGHRS and CDR2 YFSETQ. V was pared by 4 bases and J by 0 bases, with 13 bases between. The CDR3 sequence: CASSPPVGVNTEAFF. DNA of the CDR3: TGCGCCAGCAGCCCGCCGGTGGGAGTGAACACTGAAGCTTTCTTT.

This sequence joins TRBV5-1 and TRBJ1-1, with D maybe TRBD1 (5 bases). V lost 4 bases, J lost 5 bases, and 15 bases lay in between. CDR1 is SGHRS, CDR2 YFSETQ, per germline. CDR3 length: 14 residues. Here the CDR3 DNA reads TGCGCCAGCAGCGCGGGACTTGGAGGGACTGAAGCTTTCTTT. Translated, it gives CASSAGLGGTEAFF.

J is TRBJ2-2 and V is TRBV7-6; D is ambiguous. This CDR3 is 13 amino acids long. The V gene's germline CDR1 is SGHVS and CDR2 FNYEAQ. V was cut by 5 bases and J by 7 bases, with 11 bases left in between. The CDR3 DNA reads TGTGCCAGCAGCCTAAAACCCAACGGGGAGCTGTTTTTT. It yields the protein CASSLKPNGELFF.

The V call is TRBV4-1, the J call TRBJ1-6, with D possibly being TRBD1 (6 bases). V was trimmed by 4 bases and J by 6 bases, leaving 10 bases between them. The CDR3 totals 14 residues. Per the germline V gene, CDR1 is MGHRA and CDR2 is YSYEKL. CDR3 in amino acids: CASSLRDINSPLHF. CDR3 DNA sequence: TGCGCCAGCAGCCTCCGGGACATTAATTCACCCCTCCACTTT.

The table lists this clone with a count of one. Possible read error: a much larger clone is one base away. The sample carries other DNA sequences with the same CDR3. This chain connects TRBV9 to TRBJ1-1, with D perhaps TRBD1 (5 bases). The CDR3 spans 14 residues. Germline CDR1 SGDLS, CDR2 YYNGEE. V was clipped by 0 bases and J by 0 bases, with 6 bases between them. The CDR3 here is CASSVGQLNTEAFF. CDR3 DNA sequence: TGTGCCAGCAGCGTAGGACAGTTGAACACTGAAGCTTTCTTT.